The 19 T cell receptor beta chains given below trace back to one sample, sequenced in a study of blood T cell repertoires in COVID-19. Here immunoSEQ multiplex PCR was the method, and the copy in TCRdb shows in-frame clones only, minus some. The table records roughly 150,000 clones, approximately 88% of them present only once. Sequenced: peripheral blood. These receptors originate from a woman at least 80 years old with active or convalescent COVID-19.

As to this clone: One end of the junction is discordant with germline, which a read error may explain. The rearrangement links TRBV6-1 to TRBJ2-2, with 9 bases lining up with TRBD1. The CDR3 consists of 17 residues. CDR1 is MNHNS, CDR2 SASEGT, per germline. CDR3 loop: CASSQAPGQGTSGELFF. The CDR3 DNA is TGTGCCAGCAGTCAAGCGCCAGGACAGGGGACGTCCGGGGAGCTGTTTTTT.

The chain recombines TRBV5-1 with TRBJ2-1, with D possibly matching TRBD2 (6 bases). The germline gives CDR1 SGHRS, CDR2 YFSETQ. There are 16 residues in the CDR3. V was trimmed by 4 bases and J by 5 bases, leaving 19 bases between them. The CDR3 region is CASSGSGLYRNNEQFF. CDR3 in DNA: TGCGCCAGCAGCGGTAGCGGACTATACCGGAACAATGAGCAGTTCTTC.

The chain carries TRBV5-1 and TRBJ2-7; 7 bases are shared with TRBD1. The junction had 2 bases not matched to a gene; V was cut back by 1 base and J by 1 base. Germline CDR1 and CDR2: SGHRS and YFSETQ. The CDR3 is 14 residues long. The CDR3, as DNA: TGCGCCAGCAGCTTGCTGGGACAGTCCTACGAGCAGTACTTC. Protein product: CASSLLGQSYEQYF.

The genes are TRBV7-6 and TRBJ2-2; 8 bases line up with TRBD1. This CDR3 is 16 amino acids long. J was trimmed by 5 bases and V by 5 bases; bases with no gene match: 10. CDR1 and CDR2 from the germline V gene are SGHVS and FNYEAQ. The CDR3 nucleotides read TGTGCCAGCAGCCCTTCCGTGACAGGGGTTACCGGGGAGCTGTTTTTT. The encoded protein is CASSPSVTGVTGELFF.

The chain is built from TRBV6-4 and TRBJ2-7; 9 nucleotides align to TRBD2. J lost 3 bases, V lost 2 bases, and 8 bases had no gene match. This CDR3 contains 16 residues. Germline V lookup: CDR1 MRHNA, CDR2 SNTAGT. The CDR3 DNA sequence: TGTGCCAGCAGTGACAGGATAGCGGGGGAAAACTACGAGCAGTACTTC. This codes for CASSDRIAGENYEQYF.

The CDR3 DNA reads TGCAGTGCTAGTCCGGGACAGGGACTTTCCTACGAGCAGTACTTC. Its translation: CSASPGQGLSYEQYF. The gene calls are TRBV20-1 and TRBJ2-7; 9 nucleotides agree with TRBD1. The CDR3 spans 15 residues. Germline V gene lookup returns CDR1 DFQATT and CDR2 SNEGSKA (reference sequence). J lost 1 base, V lost 3 bases, and 7 bases had no gene match.

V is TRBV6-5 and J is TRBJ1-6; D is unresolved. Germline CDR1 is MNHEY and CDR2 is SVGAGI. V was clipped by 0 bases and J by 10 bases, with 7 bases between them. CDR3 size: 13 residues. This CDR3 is CASSYSLESPLHF. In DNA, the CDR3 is TGTGCCAGCAGTTACTCCCTTGAGTCACCCCTCCACTTT.

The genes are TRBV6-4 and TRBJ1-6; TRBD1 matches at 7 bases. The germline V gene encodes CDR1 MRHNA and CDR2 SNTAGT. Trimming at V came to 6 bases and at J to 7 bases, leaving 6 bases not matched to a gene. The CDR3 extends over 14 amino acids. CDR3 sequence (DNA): TGTGCCAGCAGCGGGGACAGCAGAAATTCACCCCTCCACTTT. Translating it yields CASSGDSRNSPLHF.

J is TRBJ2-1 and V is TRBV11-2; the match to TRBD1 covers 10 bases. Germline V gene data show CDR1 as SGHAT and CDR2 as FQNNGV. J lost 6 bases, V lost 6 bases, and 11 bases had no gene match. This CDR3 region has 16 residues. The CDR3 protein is CASSSAGQGTPNEQFF. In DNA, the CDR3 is TGTGCCAGCAGTTCGGCGGGACAGGGGACCCCCAATGAGCAGTTCTTC. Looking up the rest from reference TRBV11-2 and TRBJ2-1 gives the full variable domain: EAGVAQSPRYKIIEKRQSVAFWCNPISGHATLYWYQQILGQGPKLLIQFQNNGVVDDSQLPKDRFSAERLKGVDSTLKIQPAKLEDSAVYLCASSSAGQGTPNEQFFGPGTRLTVL.

In nucleotides, the CDR3 is TGTGCCAGCAGCCTGTTTTCTGATACGAGCCGCTCCTATAATTCACCCCTCCACTTT. Translating it yields CASSLFSDTSRSYNSPLHF. The chain links TRBV27 to TRBJ1-6; D not certain. CDR1 is MNHEY, CDR2 SMNVEV, per germline (reference sequence). The CDR3 covers 19 residues. V gave up 6 bases and J gave up 0 bases, with 21 bases separating them.

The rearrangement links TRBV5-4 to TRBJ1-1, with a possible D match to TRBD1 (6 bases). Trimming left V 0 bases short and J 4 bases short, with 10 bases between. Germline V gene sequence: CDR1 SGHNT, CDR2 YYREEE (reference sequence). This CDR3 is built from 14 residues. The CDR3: CASSLGGGRTEAFF. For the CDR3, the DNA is TGTGCCAGCAGCTTGGGAGGGGGTCGCACTGAAGCTTTCTTT.

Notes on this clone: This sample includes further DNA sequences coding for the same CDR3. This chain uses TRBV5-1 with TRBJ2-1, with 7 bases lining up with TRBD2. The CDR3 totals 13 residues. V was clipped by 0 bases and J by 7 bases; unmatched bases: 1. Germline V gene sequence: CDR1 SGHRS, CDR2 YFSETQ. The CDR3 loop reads CASSLGLANEQFF. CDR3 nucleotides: TGCGCCAGCAGCTTGGGACTAGCTAATGAGCAGTTCTTC.

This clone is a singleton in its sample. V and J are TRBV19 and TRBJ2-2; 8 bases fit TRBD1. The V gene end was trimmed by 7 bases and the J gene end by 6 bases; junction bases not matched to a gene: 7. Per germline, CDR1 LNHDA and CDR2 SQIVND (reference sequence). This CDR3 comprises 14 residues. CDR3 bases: TGTGCCAGTAAGGACAGGGAGGCCTCCGGGGAGCTGTTTTTT. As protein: CASKDREASGELFF.

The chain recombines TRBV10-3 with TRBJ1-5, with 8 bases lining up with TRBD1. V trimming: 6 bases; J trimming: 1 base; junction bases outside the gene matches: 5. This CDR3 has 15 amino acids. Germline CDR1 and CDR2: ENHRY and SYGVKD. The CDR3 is CAISPGGESNQPQHF. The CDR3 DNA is TGTGCCATCAGCCCAGGGGGCGAGAGCAATCAGCCCCAGCATTTT.

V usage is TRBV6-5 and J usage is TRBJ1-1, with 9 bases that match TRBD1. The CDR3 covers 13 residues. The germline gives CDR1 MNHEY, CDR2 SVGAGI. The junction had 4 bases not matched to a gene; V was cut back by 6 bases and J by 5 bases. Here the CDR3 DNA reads TGTGCCAGCAGGCGGGACAGGGCTACTGAAGCTTTCTTT. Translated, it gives CASRRDRATEAFF.

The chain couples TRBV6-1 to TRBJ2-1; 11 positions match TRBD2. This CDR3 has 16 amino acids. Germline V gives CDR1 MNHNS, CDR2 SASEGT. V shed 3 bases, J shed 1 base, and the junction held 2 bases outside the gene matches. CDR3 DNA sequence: TGTGCCAGCAGTGACCCTAGCGGGGGGTCCTACAATGAGCAGTTCTTC. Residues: CASSDPSGGSYNEQFF.

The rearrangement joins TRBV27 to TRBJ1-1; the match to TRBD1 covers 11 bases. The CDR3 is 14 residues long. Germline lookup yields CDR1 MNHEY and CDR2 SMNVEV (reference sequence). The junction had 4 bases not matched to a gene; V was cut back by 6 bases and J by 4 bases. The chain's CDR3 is CASSHGTGGTEAFF. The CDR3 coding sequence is TGTGCCAGCAGCCACGGGACAGGGGGCACTGAAGCTTTCTTT.

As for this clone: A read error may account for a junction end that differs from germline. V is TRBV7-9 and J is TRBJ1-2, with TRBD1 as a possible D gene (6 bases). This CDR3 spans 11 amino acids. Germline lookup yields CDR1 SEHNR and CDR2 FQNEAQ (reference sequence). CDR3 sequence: CASSHTDSQSF. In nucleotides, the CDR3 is TGTGCCAGCAGCCACACGGACAGTCAGTCCTTC.

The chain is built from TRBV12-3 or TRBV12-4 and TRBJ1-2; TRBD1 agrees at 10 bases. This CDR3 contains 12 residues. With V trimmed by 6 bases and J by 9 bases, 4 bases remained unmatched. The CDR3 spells CASSGTGASYTF. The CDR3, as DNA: TGTGCCAGCAGCGGGACAGGGGCTAGCTACACCTTC.